This T cell receptor (beta chain) was profiled in a study of identical twins. Germline assignment: CDR1 SGDLS and CDR2 YYNGEE. This CDR3 comprises 15 residues. V lost 3 bases, J lost 6 bases, and 16 bases lay in between. Template switching added a universal primer site, and cDNA bore unique molecular identifiers. TCRdb independently ran MiXCR on the 5' RACE reads; one entry per CDR3 protein. The table lists 450,000 or so distinct CDR3 sequences, more than 20% of them singletons. This sample was also put to use in a study of T cells expressing NK-cell markers. That work contributes: Sequencing of TCR beta repertoires drew on sorted CD3+CD56+NKG2C+, CD3+CD56+NKG2C- and CD3+CD56-NKG2C+ T cells.

The chain joins TRBV9 to TRBJ2-1; D is uncertain. The receptor was derived from a woman aged 18-35 years in good health. Sequenced material: CD4+ T cells sorted from blood. This CDR3 reads CASSEGGSAPNEQFF. The DNA of the CDR3 is TGTGCCAGCAGCGAGGGCGGTTCGGCCCCCAATGAGCAGTTCTTC.